The clone carrying this T cell receptor (beta chain) turned up a few times. Antigen unknown. Deletions cut 0 bases from V and 2 bases from J, with 8 bases between. Germline CDR1 reads SGHRS; CDR2 reads YFSETQ. The CDR3 covers 14 residues. One to two pinch biopsies were taken from the rectum during colonoscopy. Ulcerative colitis patients received no immunosuppressive medication before the diagnostic colonoscopy. These data are taken from a study of pediatric ulcerative colitis. Whole-study results and caveats: Rectal repertoires separated controls, mild-moderate and acute severe colitis.

Only in-frame clones appear in the TCRdb table, and some are missing; sequencing was by immunoSEQ multiplex PCR. This sample has fewer than 30,000 clones, with 65% to 80% found just once. The V and J genes are TRBV5-1 and TRBJ2-5, with D perhaps TRBD2 (6 bases). The specimen sequenced was gut tissue. The TCR originated in a boy between 10 and 17 years old with severe ulcerative colitis. CDR3 region: CASSLGGTQETQYF. CDR3 in DNA: TGCGCCAGCAGCTTGGGGGGGACTCAAGAGACCCAGTACTTC.